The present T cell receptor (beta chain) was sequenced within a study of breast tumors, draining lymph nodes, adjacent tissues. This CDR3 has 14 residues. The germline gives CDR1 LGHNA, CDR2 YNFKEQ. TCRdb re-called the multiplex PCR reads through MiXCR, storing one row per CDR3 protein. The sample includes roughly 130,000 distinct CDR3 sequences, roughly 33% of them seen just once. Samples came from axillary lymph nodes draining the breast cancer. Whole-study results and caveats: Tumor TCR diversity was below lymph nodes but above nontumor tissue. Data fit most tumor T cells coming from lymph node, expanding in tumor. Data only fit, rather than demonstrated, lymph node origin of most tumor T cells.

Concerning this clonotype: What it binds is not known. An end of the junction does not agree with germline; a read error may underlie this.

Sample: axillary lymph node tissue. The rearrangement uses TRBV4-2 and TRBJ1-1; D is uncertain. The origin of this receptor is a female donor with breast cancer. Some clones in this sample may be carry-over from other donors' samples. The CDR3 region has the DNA TGTGCCAGCGGCCAAGATCCGGAGAACACTGAAGCTTTCTTT. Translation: CASGQDPENTEAFF.